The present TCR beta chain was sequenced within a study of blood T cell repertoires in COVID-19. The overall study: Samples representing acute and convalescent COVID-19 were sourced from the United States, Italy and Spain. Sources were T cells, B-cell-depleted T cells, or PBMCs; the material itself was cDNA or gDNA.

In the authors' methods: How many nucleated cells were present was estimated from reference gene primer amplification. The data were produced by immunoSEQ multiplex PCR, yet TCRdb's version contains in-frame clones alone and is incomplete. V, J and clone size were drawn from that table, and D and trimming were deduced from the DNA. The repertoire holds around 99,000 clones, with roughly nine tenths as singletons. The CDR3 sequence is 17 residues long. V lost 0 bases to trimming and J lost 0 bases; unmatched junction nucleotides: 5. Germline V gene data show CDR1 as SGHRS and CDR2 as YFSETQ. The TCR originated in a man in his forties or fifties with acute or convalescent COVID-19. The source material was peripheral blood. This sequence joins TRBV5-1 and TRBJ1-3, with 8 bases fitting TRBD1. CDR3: CASSLDRTGISGNTIYF. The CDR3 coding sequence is TGCGCCAGCAGCTTGGATCGGACAGGGATCTCTGGAAACACCATATATTTT.